This T cell receptor beta chain stems from a study of T cells in Graves' hyperthyroidism and ophthalmopathy. Study-wide findings and caveats: The blood repertoire included most of the expanded thyroid clonotypes above 0.001. Researchers report that a 13 V-J model separated ophthalmopathy from stable hyperthyroidism.

This clonotype was found many times. What it binds is unknown. Looked up from germline, CDR1 is MNHEY and CDR2 is SMNVEV (reference sequence). CDR3 length equals 15 residues. Trimming took 5 bases from V and 2 from J; bases not matched to a gene: 3. TCR beta CDR3 sequences were amplified from RNA transcripts. The HTBI primer set drove a first-round RT-PCR of the TCR CDR3. TCRdb redid the calling of the multiplex PCR reads with MiXCR, one entry per CDR3 protein. Among roughly 560,000 distinct CDR3 sequences listed, roughly 14% were seen once. Under 3 months was the duration of disease in ophthalmopathy patients, who also had a Clinical Activity Score of at least 3 and a NOSPECS grade of at least 4. Clinical symptoms, serum thyroxine and TRAb, thyroid ultrasound and orbital computed tomography were used for the diagnoses.

Sequencing input: blood. The J gene is TRBJ2-4, the V gene TRBV27, with 10 bases matching TRBD2. The clonotype originates from a woman in her thirties or forties with Graves' ophthalmopathy. CDR3 nucleotide sequence: TGTGCCAGCAGTCTAGCGGGAGCCTCCAAAAACATTCAGTACTTC. This sequence encodes CASSLAGASKNIQYF.